Below, 2 T cell receptor beta chains from the same sample are listed, as sequenced in a study of T cell responses to AZD1222 COVID-19 vaccine. The table came from immunoSEQ multiplex PCR; TCRdb's copy has only in-frame clones and leaves some out. The top ten clones hold 15% to 20% of a sample with around 120,000 clones, just over 85% of them seen once. Sample: peripheral blood, taken 28 days after the second AZD1222 dose. Source of these receptors: an adult who received the AZD1222 COVID-19 vaccine.

This chain uses TRBV6-1 with TRBJ1-1; D perhaps matches TRBD1 (5 bases). V lost 5 bases to trimming and J lost 3 bases, with 10 bases between them. The CDR3 extends over 13 amino acids. Germline CDR1 MNHNS, CDR2 SASEGT. The CDR3 DNA sequence: TGTGCCAGCAGTTGGGGCACCGACACTGAAGCTTTCTTT. This sequence encodes CASSWGTDTEAFF.

The chain joins TRBV6-5 to TRBJ1-5, with D tentatively TRBD1 (5 bases). The germline V gene has CDR1 MNHEY and CDR2 SVGAGI. Trimming stripped 6 bases from V and 7 bases from J, with 16 bases between. CDR3 size: 14 residues. The CDR3 DNA follows: TGTGCCAGCAGCACCGCATCCGGGGGGCAGCCCCAGCATTTT. This gives the protein CASSTASGGQPQHF.